This T cell receptor (beta chain) was found in a study of regulatory T cells in long-lasting Graves disease. The CDR3 runs to 16 residues. The V gene's germline CDR1 is LNHDA and CDR2 SQIVND (reference sequence). V lost 4 bases to trimming and J lost 3 bases; unmatched junction nucleotides: 8. Time point defined: persistent/refractory GD, antithyroid drugs over 5 years with positive TRAb. Isolated PBMC RNA provided the starting material for the TCR library. CDR3 regions were amplified by Arm-PCR using iRepertoire HTBI primers to build TCR beta libraries. MiXCR, applied by TCRdb to the multiplex PCR reads, yields one record per CDR3 protein. This table has hundreds of thousands of distinct CDR3 sequences, 20% to 25% appearing once.

This chain joins TRBV19 and TRBJ2-2; TRBD1 aligns across 7 bases. The sequences come from peripheral blood mononuclear cells (PBMCs), collected when the disease was refractory, from a patient treated with antithyroid drugs. This receptor was obtained from a female donor with Graves disease. The CDR3 DNA reads as TGTGCCAGTAGTAGCAATGACAGGGCGGACACCGGGGAGCTGTTTTTT. It translates to CASSSNDRADTGELFF.